The clone carrying this TCR beta chain has only a few counts. No antigen is known for it. The sample belongs to a study of human T cells and chemical hapten exposure. Study-level points and caveats: Significantly greater numbers of large CDR3 similarity clusters came from expanded TCRs than from controls.

Germline lookup yields CDR1 MNHNY and CDR2 SVGAGI (reference sequence). The length of the CDR3 is 12 residues. V was pared by 7 bases and J by 8 bases, with 12 bases between. Time point here: pre-sensitization, week 0. Treatment defined: therapeutic diphenylcyclopropenone sensitization with weekly scalp DPC. Unseparated into fractions, whole blood served as the source from which total RNA was extracted. From the RACE reads, TCRdb called clonotypes with MiXCR, one entry per CDR3 protein. The data hold 250,000 or so distinct CDR3 sequences, with roughly 8.9% observed a single time. This sample comprised whole blood, obtained in connection with sensitization to the hapten diphenylcyclopropenone (DPC). This TCR came from a woman aged 40 to 50 with alopecia areata. Some clones in this sample may be carry-over from other donors' samples. This sequence joins TRBV6-6 and TRBJ1-5; D is ambiguous. The CDR3 nucleotides are TGTGCCAGCACGGAAGAAAGGAAGCCCCAGCATTTT. It translates to CASTEERKPQHF.